What follows are 27 T cell receptor beta chains derived from one specimen sequenced in a study of blood T cell repertoires in COVID-19. TCRdb's copy holds only in-frame clones and misses some; the assay was immunoSEQ multiplex PCR. The sample shows 110,000 to 150,000 clones, about 90% of them seen only once. The sample was peripheral blood. The origin of the receptors is a woman aged 45-65 years with acute or convalescent COVID-19.

V gene TRBV27 combines with J gene TRBJ1-1, with 9 bases matching TRBD1. Germline loops: CDR1 MNHEY, CDR2 SMNVEV (reference sequence). J gave up 7 bases and V 1 base, and 4 bases lay outside the gene matches. This CDR3 comprises 14 residues. DNA for the CDR3: TGTGCCAGCAGTTTATATGGGACAGGGAATGAAGCTTTCTTT. As protein: CASSLYGTGNEAFF.

The CDR3 DNA sequence: TGTGCCAGCATGGGGCAGGGCGGAGGCTACACCTTC. Translation: CASMGQGGGYTF. The genes are TRBV28 and TRBJ1-2, with D possibly matching TRBD1 (5 bases). This CDR3 comprises 12 residues. CDR1 and CDR2 (germline): MDHEN, SYDVKM. V lost 7 bases and J lost 8, with 14 bases in between.

The chain links TRBV29-1 to TRBJ2-7; TRBD1 is a possible D gene (5 bases). The germline gives CDR1 SQVTM, CDR2 ANQGSEA. The ends were cut back, 6 bases at V and 5 bases at J, with 14 bases in the middle. This CDR3 region has 12 residues. The chain's CDR3 is CSVARVGNEQYF. The CDR3 DNA sequence: TGCAGCGTCGCCAGGGTTGGGAACGAGCAGTACTTC.

This clone was seen only a few times. This chain joins TRBV6-5 and TRBJ2-7; unclear D gene. This CDR3 contains 13 residues. V gave up 5 bases and J gave up 0 bases, with 8 bases separating them. CDR1 and CDR2 (germline): MNHEY, SVGAGI. CDR3 coding DNA: TGTGCCAGCAGTCGACAAATCTCCTACGAGCAGTACTTC. Protein sequence: CASSRQISYEQYF.

The chain carries TRBV7-9 and TRBJ1-1; D ambiguous. Germline values: CDR1 SEHNR, CDR2 FQNEAQ (reference sequence). V lost 1 base, J lost 12 bases, and 15 bases lay in between. The CDR3 covers 13 residues. The CDR3 DNA sequence: TGTGCCAGCAGCTTAGATGGCGGGGAGAGGCCTTTCTTT. The encoded protein is CASSLDGGERPFF.

This clone turned up a few times. The DNA of the CDR3 is TGTGCCAGTAGTATGGGACAAGTCCGACACGAGCAGTACTTC. Translating gives CASSMGQVRHEQYF. The J gene is TRBJ2-7, the V gene TRBV19; maybe TRBD1 (6 bases). The V end lost 3 bases, the J end lost 5 bases, and 14 bases lay between the germline ends. Germline V gene data show CDR1 as LNHDA and CDR2 as SQIVND (reference sequence). The CDR3 extends over 14 amino acids.

This sequence joins TRBV4-2 and TRBJ1-1; 9 nucleotides align to TRBD1. J lost 1 base, V lost 4 bases, and 1 base had no gene match. This CDR3 is 14 amino acids long. Germline V gene data show CDR1 as LGHNA and CDR2 as YNFKEQ. CDR3: CASSPDRGNTEAFF. The CDR3 region has the DNA TGTGCCAGCAGCCCGGACAGGGGGAACACTGAAGCTTTCTTT.

This chain uses TRBV19 with TRBJ2-1; 8 nucleotides agree with TRBD1. V shed 5 bases and J 14 bases; nucleotides not matched to a gene: 14. The CDR3 is made up of 14 amino acids. The germline CDR1 and CDR2 sequences are LNHDA and SQIVND (reference sequence). The CDR3 region is CASSSGQDQDRKFF. The CDR3 DNA reads TGTGCCAGTAGTTCGGGACAGGATCAAGACAGGAAGTTCTTC.

The chain joins TRBV20-1 to TRBJ1-1; no clear D. The germline V gene has CDR1 DFQATT and CDR2 SNEGSKA (reference sequence). Trimming removed 2 bases at V and 5 bases at J, with 3 bases between. CDR3 size: 10 residues. DNA of the CDR3: TGCAGTGCTAGATATACTGAAGCTTTCTTT. It encodes CSARYTEAFF.

The chain links TRBV3-1 (or the pseudogene TRBV3-2) to TRBJ2-4; no clear D gene. The CDR3 is made up of 12 amino acids. V dropped 1 base and J dropped 8 bases, with 6 bases sitting between them. The germline CDR1 and CDR2 sequences are LGHDT and YNNKEL (reference sequence). CDR3 sequence: CASSQVTDIQYF. The DNA for the CDR3 is TGTGCCAGCAGCCAAGTCACGGACATTCAGTACTTC.

The J gene is TRBJ1-5, the V gene TRBV5-6; D not certain. Germline V gene sequence: CDR1 SGHDT, CDR2 YYEEEE. The V gene lost 4 bases and the J gene lost 5 bases, with 7 bases spanning the gap. The CDR3 has 12 amino acids. CDR3 sequence (DNA): TGTGCCAGCAGCGCTCCAGATCAGCCCCAGCATTTT. Translating gives CASSAPDQPQHF.

This sequence joins TRBV3-1 (or the pseudogene TRBV3-2) and TRBJ2-7, with TRBD2 matching 8 bases. CDR1 and CDR2 from the germline V gene are LGHDT and YNNKEL (reference sequence). The trim removed 0 bases at V and 4 bases at J, leaving 11 bases unmatched. The CDR3 spans 17 residues. The CDR3 loop reads CASSQDWSGSGPYEQYF. CDR3 nucleotides: TGTGCCAGCAGCCAAGATTGGAGCGGGAGTGGTCCTTACGAGCAGTACTTC.

The J gene is TRBJ1-2, the V gene TRBV6-5, with D perhaps TRBD1 (5 bases). Germline CDR1 reads MNHEY; CDR2 reads SVGAGI. This CDR3 region has 15 residues. Trimming left V 7 bases short and J 4 bases short, with 19 bases between. CDR3 loop: CASTQGGWGGYGYTF. DNA for the CDR3: TGTGCCAGCACCCAAGGTGGGTGGGGCGGCTATGGCTACACCTTC.

This clone has more than one count but fewer than ten. This chain links TRBV7-8 with TRBJ1-3; D unclear. CDR1 is SGHVS, CDR2 FQNEAQ, per germline. Trimming left V 5 bases short and J 0 bases short, with 17 bases between. CDR3 size: 17 residues. CDR3 region: CASSPRPDYSSGNTIYF. The CDR3 nucleotides read TGTGCCAGCAGCCCCCGACCCGACTATAGCTCTGGAAACACCATATATTTT.

This clone has a handful of counts. The gene calls are TRBV9 and TRBJ1-3; possibly TRBD1 for D (5 bases). The CDR3 spans 15 residues. The V end was cut by 0 bases, the J end by 4 bases, with 11 bases between. Looked up from germline, CDR1 is SGDLS and CDR2 is YYNGEE. The CDR3: CASSVGGGVGNTIYF. DNA of the CDR3: TGTGCCAGCAGCGTAGGGGGAGGGGTCGGAAACACCATATATTTT.

This clone was observed a handful of times. The chain is built from TRBV6-5 and TRBJ2-7; 9 nucleotides agree with TRBD1. The CDR3 totals 14 residues. Germline trimming cut 7 bases from V and 1 base from J; bases unmatched to any gene: 5. In germline, CDR1 is MNHEY, CDR2 SVGAGI. The CDR3 coding sequence is TGTGCCAGCAACTCCGGGACAGGGTCCTACGAGCAGTACTTC. Its translation: CASNSGTGSYEQYF.

The V call is TRBV9, the J call TRBJ2-1, with unresolved D. Germline V gene sequence: CDR1 SGDLS, CDR2 YYNGEE. With 0 bases removed from V and 8 bases from J, the gap between germline ends came to 12 bases. This CDR3 region has 14 residues. The CDR3 region has the DNA TGTGCCAGCAGCGTAGCTACAACGAGCGATGAGCAGTTCTTC. Its protein product is CASSVATTSDEQFF.

The gene calls are TRBV6-5 and TRBJ2-1; 7 bases line up with TRBD2. The CDR3 spans 15 residues. The germline CDR1 and CDR2 sequences are MNHEY and SVGAGI. V gave up 2 bases and J gave up 7 bases; unmatched junction bases: 8. The CDR3 loop reads CASSYGTMGTNEQFF. The CDR3 DNA is TGTGCCAGCAGTTACGGGACTATGGGTACGAATGAGCAGTTCTTC.

The chain joins TRBV7-3 to TRBJ1-1; 7 bases are a match to TRBD1. The length of the CDR3 is 14 residues. CDR1 is SGHTA, CDR2 FQGTGA, per germline. Trimming at V came to 5 bases and at J to 5 bases, leaving 8 bases not matched to a gene. The CDR3 nucleotides are TGTGCCAGCAGCCAGACAGGGTCGGGTACTGAAGCTTTCTTT. Translated: CASSQTGSGTEAFF.

J is TRBJ2-5 and V is TRBV2; 7 nucleotides align to TRBD2. This CDR3 contains 17 residues. The trim removed 2 bases at V and 5 bases at J, leaving 14 bases unmatched. Germline-derived CDR1 and CDR2 are SNHLY and FYNNEI. The CDR3 DNA follows: TGTGCCAGCAGTGAATTAATAGTCTCGGGGGGTTCGGAGACCCAGTACTTC. Translated, it gives CASSELIVSGGSETQYF.

The genes are TRBV23-1 and TRBJ1-6, with 7 nucleotides matching TRBD1. TRBV23-1 is assigned to the ORF class and has an uncertain function. The V and J ends lost 8 bases and 5 bases, in that order; junction bases with no gene match: 6. There are 14 residues in the CDR3. CDR3 DNA: TGCGCCAGCCGGCCCGGGACAGATAATTCACCCCTCCACTTT. Its protein product is CASRPGTDNSPLHF.

The rearrangement joins TRBV10-3 to TRBJ2-5; 7 nucleotides match TRBD1. Trimming took 3 bases from V and 3 from J; bases not matched to a gene: 10. In germline, CDR1 is ENHRY, CDR2 SYGVKD. This CDR3 is 16 amino acids long. The CDR3 DNA reads as TGTGCCATCAGTGATTCCGGGACAGAGACCAAAGAGACCCAGTACTTC. Its translation: CAISDSGTETKETQYF.

The genes are TRBV6-5 and TRBJ1-6; D perhaps matches TRBD1 (5 bases). The CDR3 spans 14 residues. Trimming left V 10 bases short and J 10 bases short, with 20 bases between. The germline V gene encodes CDR1 MNHEY and CDR2 SVGAGI. This CDR3 is CATREIGSQSPLHF. The CDR3 nucleotides read TGTGCCACCAGGGAGATAGGGAGTCAGTCACCCCTCCACTTT.

The J gene is TRBJ2-2, the V gene TRBV6-6; D gene unclear. This CDR3 region has 12 residues. Trimming shortened V by 5 bases and J by 7 bases, and 8 bases separated the two germline ends. The germline gives CDR1 MNHNY, CDR2 SVGAGI (reference sequence). CDR3 nucleotide sequence: TGTGCCAGCAGTCAGTCGGGCGGGGAGCTGTTTTTT. Translation gives CASSQSGGELFF.

V and J are TRBV19 and TRBJ1-1; unclear D gene. The V gene lost 3 bases and the J gene lost 0 bases, with 5 bases spanning the gap. CDR3 length: 13 residues. Germline lookup yields CDR1 LNHDA and CDR2 SQIVND (reference sequence). CDR3 sequence (DNA): TGTGCCAGTAGTATGAGGATGAACACTGAAGCTTTCTTT. This encodes CASSMRMNTEAFF.

The chain carries TRBV5-1 and TRBJ2-5; TRBD1 matches 8 bases. Germline assignment: CDR1 SGHRS and CDR2 YFSETQ. V gave up 4 bases and J gave up 5 bases; unmatched junction bases: 13. This CDR3 has 16 amino acids. As DNA, the CDR3 is TGCGCCAGCAGCGGAAGCCGGACAGGGTTCTTGGAGACCCAGTACTTC. As protein: CASSGSRTGFLETQYF.

J is TRBJ1-1 and V is TRBV6-5; no reliable D call. V lost 2 bases and J lost 2, with 6 bases in between. This CDR3 has 13 amino acids. CDR1 is MNHEY, CDR2 SVGAGI, per germline. The CDR3 DNA reads TGTGCCAGCAGTTACCGGTTCAACACTGAAGCTTTCTTT. Translating gives CASSYRFNTEAFF.